This passage covers 30 T cell receptor beta chains from one sample sequenced in a study of blood T cell repertoires in COVID-19. Libraries were prepared by immunoSEQ multiplex PCR; TCRdb keeps only in-frame clonotypes and omits some of them. The sample holds approximately 480,000 clones, roughly 90% seen once. The sample taken for sequencing was PBMCs or T cells enriched from blood (not recorded which). The receptors were sampled from a woman aged 18-35 years who had recovered from COVID-19.

CDR3 DNA sequence: TGTGCCAGCAGCTTGGAGAGCTCGAACACTGAAGCTTTCTTT. This sequence encodes CASSLESSNTEAFF. The chain has TRBV5-4 and TRBJ1-1; no definite D call. The germline V and J ends were trimmed by 0 bases and 1 base, with 7 bases remaining between them. In germline, CDR1 is SGHNT, CDR2 YYREEE (reference sequence). The CDR3 has 14 amino acids.

V and J are TRBV27 and TRBJ1-2, with TRBD1 as a possible D gene (5 bases). The germline CDR1 and CDR2 sequences are MNHEY and SMNVEV (reference sequence). Between the trimmed V and J ends, which lost 3 bases and 8 bases, there was a span of 10 bases. The CDR3 is 12 amino acids. The CDR3, as DNA: TGTGCCAGCAGTTTTTCGGGGGAGGGCTACACCTTC. Translation: CASSFSGEGYTF.

The chain employs TRBV5-4 and TRBJ2-7; tentatively, D is TRBD1 (6 bases). The CDR3 extends over 12 amino acids. The ends were cut back, 6 bases at V and 7 bases at J, with 14 bases in the middle. Germline-derived CDR1 and CDR2 are SGHNT and YYREEE (reference sequence). CDR3 in amino acids: CASNSGEGEQYF. The CDR3 nucleotides are TGTGCCAGCAACTCAGGGGAAGGGGAGCAGTACTTC.

CDR3 sequence (DNA): TGTGCCAGCAGCCAAGACAGGGGGGATGGCTACACCTTC. It codes for CASSQDRGDGYTF. The chain has TRBV3-1 (or the pseudogene TRBV3-2) and TRBJ1-2; 7 bases are shared with TRBD1. CDR3 length: 13 amino acids. V lost 0 bases, J lost 6 bases, and 1 base stayed unmatched. CDR1 and CDR2 from the germline V gene are LGHDT and YNNKEL (reference sequence).

The gene calls are TRBV6-5 and TRBJ1-2, with 7 bases identical to TRBD1. This CDR3 spans 14 amino acids. V was pared by 0 bases and J by 7 bases, with 5 bases of the junction left unmatched. Germline CDR1 and CDR2: MNHEY and SVGAGI. Here the CDR3 DNA reads TGTGCCAGCAGTTACTCAGAGGGGGCACGTGGCTACACCTTC. Its protein product is CASSYSEGARGYTF.

In its sample, this clone was seen a few times. The chain has TRBV15 and TRBJ2-5, with D perhaps matching TRBD1 (5 bases). V lost 2 bases and J lost 5, with 12 bases in between. Germline V gene data show CDR1 as LNHNV and CDR2 as YYDKDF (reference sequence). CDR3 length: 14 amino acids. CDR3 nucleotides: TGTGCCACCAGCAGACAGGGCGCCACGGAGACCCAGTACTTC. Its translation is CATSRQGATETQYF.

V and J are TRBV27 and TRBJ1-2, with 9 positions matching TRBD1. Germline lookup yields CDR1 MNHEY and CDR2 SMNVEV (reference sequence). J was trimmed by 8 bases and V by 5 bases; bases with no gene match: 3. There are 12 residues in the CDR3. This CDR3 is CASSRQGEGYTF. The CDR3 nucleotides are TGTGCCAGCAGTAGACAGGGGGAGGGCTACACCTTC.

This chain connects TRBV11-2 to TRBJ2-7; 7 nucleotides align to TRBD2. The ends lost 5 bases at V and 6 bases at J; junction bases unmatched: 7. The length of the CDR3 is 13 residues. Germline CDR1 SGHAT, CDR2 FQNNGV. CDR3 region: CASSTSTSAEQYF. The CDR3, as DNA: TGTGCCAGCAGCACAAGTACTAGCGCCGAGCAGTACTTC. Full variable domain (rest looked up from reference TRBV11-2 and TRBJ2-7): EAGVAQSPRYKIIEKRQSVAFWCNPISGHATLYWYQQILGQGPKLLIQFQNNGVVDDSQLPKDRFSAERLKGVDSTLKIQPAKLEDSAVYLCASSTSTSAEQYFGPGTRLTVT.

This rearrangement joins TRBV5-4 to TRBJ1-2, with 8 bases lining up with TRBD1. The CDR3 covers 15 residues. J gave up 5 bases and V 2 bases, and 8 bases lay outside the gene matches. The germline V gene encodes CDR1 SGHNT and CDR2 YYREEE (reference sequence). CDR3 nucleotide sequence: TGTGCCAGCAGCTTATCCAGGGGGCTCCGATATGGCTACACCTTC. This gives the protein CASSLSRGLRYGYTF.

V and J are TRBV7-9 and TRBJ2-1; 7 nucleotides agree with TRBD2. The ends lost 1 base at V and 3 bases at J; junction bases unmatched: 0. Germline CDR1 is SEHNR and CDR2 is FQNEAQ (reference sequence). CDR3 size: 14 residues. The CDR3: CASSLGTSYNEQFF. The CDR3, as DNA: TGTGCCAGCAGCTTAGGGACTAGCTACAATGAGCAGTTCTTC.

The chain uses TRBV19 and TRBJ1-1; 7 bases fit TRBD1. The CDR3 runs to 15 residues. V dropped 0 bases and J dropped 6; count of bases not matched to a gene: 7. Germline V CDR1 and CDR2: LNHDA, SQIVND (reference sequence). The CDR3 DNA sequence: TGTGCCAGTAGTATAGATAACGACAGGGCGGCTGAAGCTTTCTTT. It is translated as CASSIDNDRAAEAFF.

V usage is TRBV5-1 and J usage is TRBJ2-3; 9 positions match TRBD1. The germline gives CDR1 SGHRS, CDR2 YFSETQ. V was pared by 1 base and J by 8 bases, with 17 bases of the junction left unmatched. This CDR3 region has 18 residues. In DNA, the CDR3 is TGCGCCAGCAGCTTGAAACCGACCGGGACAGGGACCTTTGGTACGCAGTATTTT. As protein: CASSLKPTGTGTFGTQYF.

The sample holds a few counts of this clone. The J gene is TRBJ1-6, the V gene TRBV20-1; 7 bases align to TRBD1. Germline V gene data show CDR1 as DFQATT and CDR2 as SNEGSKA (reference sequence). Trimming cost V 3 bases and J 10 bases; bases outside gene matches: 6. The CDR3 runs 13 residues. CDR3 in DNA: TGCAGTGCTAGTGAAGGGGGCAAATCACCCCTCCACTTT. Protein: CSASEGGKSPLHF.

The J gene is TRBJ2-7, the V gene TRBV2, with D perhaps TRBD1 (5 bases). CDR3 size: 14 residues. Trimming pared 7 bases from V and 3 bases from J, leaving 16 bases between. CDR1 and CDR2 (germline): SNHLY, FYNNEI. The CDR3: CASMRDLDSYEQYF. The CDR3 coding sequence is TGTGCCAGCATGCGAGATCTCGACAGCTACGAGCAGTACTTC.

This rearrangement joins TRBV2 to TRBJ2-3; D gene uncertain. The length of the CDR3 is 12 residues. The germline V and J ends were trimmed by 8 bases and 4 bases, with 10 bases remaining between them. The germline CDR1 and CDR2 sequences are SNHLY and FYNNEI. The CDR3 protein is CASGLDADTQYF. The CDR3 DNA follows: TGTGCCAGCGGCCTAGACGCAGATACGCAGTATTTT. The full variable domain, in which reference TRBV2 and TRBJ2-3 provide the parts outside the CDR3, is EPEVTQTPSHQVTQMGQEVILRCVPISNHLYFYWYRQILGQKVEFLVSFYNNEISEKSEIFDDQFSVERPDGSNFTLKIRSTKLEDSAMYFCASGLDADTQYFGPGTRLTVL.

The rearrangement links TRBV2 to TRBJ1-2; weak D call: TRBD1 (6 bases). The germline CDR1 and CDR2 sequences are SNHLY and FYNNEI. V lost 7 bases to trimming and J lost 7 bases, with 16 bases between them. The CDR3 covers 13 residues. CDR3 nucleotide sequence: TGTGCCAGCAATAGTGGAGTAGGGGGTGGCTACACCTTC. It is translated as CASNSGVGGGYTF.

The chain links TRBV6-5 to TRBJ1-4, with D possibly matching TRBD1 (5 bases). V was pared by 0 bases and J by 7 bases, with 9 bases between. Germline assignment: CDR1 MNHEY and CDR2 SVGAGI. The CDR3 totals 14 residues. This CDR3 reads CASSYSQGGEKLFF. CDR3 in DNA: TGTGCCAGCAGTTACTCGCAGGGTGGTGAAAAACTGTTTTTT.

The rearrangement uses TRBV13 and TRBJ1-4; D call uncertain. The CDR3 loop spans 16 amino acids. Germline CDR1 and CDR2: PRHDT and FYEKMQ (reference sequence). The V end lost 4 bases, the J end lost 4 bases, and 16 bases lay between the germline ends. CDR3 nucleotides: TGTGCCAGCAGCTCATCCATCCTCGGGGTTAATGAAAAACTGTTTTTT. Translated: CASSSSILGVNEKLFF.

The rearrangement uses TRBV5-1 and TRBJ2-3; perhaps TRBD1 as D (6 bases). V shed 4 bases and J shed 1 base, with 13 bases lying between them. Germline V gene data show CDR1 as SGHRS and CDR2 as YFSETQ. CDR3 size: 15 residues. The CDR3 DNA reads as TGCGCCAGCAGCATCCGGGACACCGGCACAGATACGCAGTATTTT. Translation: CASSIRDTGTDTQYF.

The chain couples TRBV20-1 to TRBJ1-1; D gene unclear. Germline CDR1 is DFQATT and CDR2 is SNEGSKA (reference sequence). This CDR3 is built from 11 residues. The CDR3 region is CTAGSNTEAFF. CDR3 DNA sequence: TGCACAGCAGGTTCGAACACTGAAGCTTTCTTT.

The V gene is TRBV20-1, the J gene TRBJ2-1, with TRBD1 as a possible D gene (5 bases). V lost 6 bases and J 5 bases, leaving 17 bases between the germline ends. Looked up from germline, CDR1 is DFQATT and CDR2 is SNEGSKA (reference sequence). The CDR3 totals 14 residues. CDR3 in amino acids: CSASVGLVNNEQFF. CDR3 nucleotide sequence: TGCAGTGCAAGTGTGGGGCTGGTAAACAATGAGCAGTTCTTC.

This rearrangement joins TRBV4-1 to TRBJ2-3; 7 bases match TRBD2. V gave up 3 bases and J gave up 6 bases; unmatched junction bases: 6. The CDR3 runs 14 residues. Germline V CDR1 and CDR2: MGHRA, YSYEKL. The CDR3 spells CASSHLGEGDTQYF. CDR3 bases: TGCGCCAGCAGCCATCTTGGGGAGGGGGATACGCAGTATTTT.

V is TRBV2 and J is TRBJ2-2; D may be TRBD1 (5 bases). The CDR3 extends over 15 amino acids. The germline V gene has CDR1 SNHLY and CDR2 FYNNEI. Trimming pared 2 bases from V and 1 base from J, leaving 8 bases between. DNA of the CDR3: TGTGCCAGCAGTGAACGCCAGGGGAACACCGGGGAGCTGTTTTTT. Translation gives CASSERQGNTGELFF.

This chain uses TRBV3-1 (or the pseudogene TRBV3-2) with TRBJ2-5, with TRBD2 as a possible D gene (5 bases). The CDR3 is 14 residues long. V was clipped by 2 bases and J by 3 bases, with 10 bases between them. Germline-derived CDR1 and CDR2 are LGHDT and YNNKEL (reference sequence). Written as DNA, the CDR3 is TGTGCCAGCAGCCAATTAGCGCCTGAAGAGACCCAGTACTTC. Translated, it gives CASSQLAPEETQYF.

V gene TRBV5-1 combines with J gene TRBJ1-6; D may be TRBD1 (6 bases). Trimming cost V 4 bases and J 6 bases, with 14 bases left between them. The germline V gene encodes CDR1 SGHRS and CDR2 YFSETQ. The CDR3 length is 15 residues. CDR3 coding DNA: TGCGCCAGCAGCCCGACGACAGGCTCTAATTCACCCCTCCACTTT. Its translation is CASSPTTGSNSPLHF.

The chain recombines TRBV11-2 with TRBJ2-5; no firm D call. CDR1 is SGHAT and CDR2 is FQNNGV in the germline V gene. Between the trimmed V and J ends, which lost 1 base and 5 bases, there was a span of 8 bases. CDR3 size: 13 residues. CDR3 sequence (DNA): TGTGCCAGCAGCTTAGGTTTTCAGGAGACCCAGTACTTC. It encodes CASSLGFQETQYF.

This clone was detected a few times. This chain connects TRBV5-8 to TRBJ1-1; 8 bases agree with TRBD1. CDR1 SGHTS and CDR2 YDEGEE come from the germline V gene. The CDR3 has 13 residues. The V segment lost 5 bases and the J segment 6 bases; nucleotides outside the gene matches: 6. The CDR3 nucleotides are TGTGCCAGCAGACAGGGGGGGAGGTCTGAAGCTTTCTTT. This sequence encodes CASRQGGRSEAFF. The full variable domain, rest sourced from reference TRBV5-8 and TRBJ1-1, is EAGVTQSPTHLIKTRGQQATLRCSPISGHTSVYWYQQALGLGLQFLLWYDEGEERNRGNFPPRFSGRQFPNYSSELNVNALELEDSALYLCASRQGGRSEAFFGQGTRLTVV.

This clone came up once. The chain has TRBV2 and TRBJ2-1; 9 nucleotides align to TRBD2. Looked up from germline, CDR1 is SNHLY and CDR2 is FYNNEI. The ends lost 6 bases at V and 4 bases at J; junction bases unmatched: 7. This CDR3 is built from 15 residues. CDR3 sequence (DNA): TGTGCCAGCAGAAGTACTAGCGGGCTTTACAATGAGCAGTTCTTC. Its protein is CASRSTSGLYNEQFF.

This clone was observed a handful of times. The chain carries TRBV7-2 and TRBJ1-1, with a tentative D call TRBD1 (5 bases). Germline loops: CDR1 SGHTA, CDR2 FQGNSA. The CDR3 covers 15 residues. V lost 3 bases to trimming and J lost 0 bases, with 11 bases between them. The CDR3, as DNA: TGTGCCAGCAGCTTGGGCGGCAGGGTGAACACTGAAGCTTTCTTT. It yields the protein CASSLGGRVNTEAFF.

This clone was seen once. The rearrangement joins TRBV28 to TRBJ1-5; no clear D gene. Germline V gene lookup returns CDR1 MDHEN and CDR2 SYDVKM. This CDR3 has 15 amino acids. V shed 7 bases and J shed 1 base, with 14 bases lying between them. The CDR3 loop reads CASIPGGRSNQPQHF. As DNA, the CDR3 is TGTGCCAGCATCCCGGGAGGCAGGAGCAATCAGCCCCAGCATTTT.